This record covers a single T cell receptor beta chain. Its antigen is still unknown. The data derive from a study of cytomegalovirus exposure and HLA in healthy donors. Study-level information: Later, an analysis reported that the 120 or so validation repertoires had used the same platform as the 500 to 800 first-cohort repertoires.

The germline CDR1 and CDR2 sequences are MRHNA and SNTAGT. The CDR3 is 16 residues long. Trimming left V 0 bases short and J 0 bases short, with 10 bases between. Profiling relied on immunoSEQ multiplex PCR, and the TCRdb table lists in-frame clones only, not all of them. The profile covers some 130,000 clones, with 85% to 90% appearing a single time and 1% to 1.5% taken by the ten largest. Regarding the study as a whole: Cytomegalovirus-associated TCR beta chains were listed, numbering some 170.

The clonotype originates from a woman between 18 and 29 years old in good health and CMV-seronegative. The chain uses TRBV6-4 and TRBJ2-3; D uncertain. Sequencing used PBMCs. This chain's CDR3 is CASSDSVRSSTDTQYF. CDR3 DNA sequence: TGTGCCAGCAGTGACTCGGTGCGGTCTAGCACAGATACGCAGTATTTT.